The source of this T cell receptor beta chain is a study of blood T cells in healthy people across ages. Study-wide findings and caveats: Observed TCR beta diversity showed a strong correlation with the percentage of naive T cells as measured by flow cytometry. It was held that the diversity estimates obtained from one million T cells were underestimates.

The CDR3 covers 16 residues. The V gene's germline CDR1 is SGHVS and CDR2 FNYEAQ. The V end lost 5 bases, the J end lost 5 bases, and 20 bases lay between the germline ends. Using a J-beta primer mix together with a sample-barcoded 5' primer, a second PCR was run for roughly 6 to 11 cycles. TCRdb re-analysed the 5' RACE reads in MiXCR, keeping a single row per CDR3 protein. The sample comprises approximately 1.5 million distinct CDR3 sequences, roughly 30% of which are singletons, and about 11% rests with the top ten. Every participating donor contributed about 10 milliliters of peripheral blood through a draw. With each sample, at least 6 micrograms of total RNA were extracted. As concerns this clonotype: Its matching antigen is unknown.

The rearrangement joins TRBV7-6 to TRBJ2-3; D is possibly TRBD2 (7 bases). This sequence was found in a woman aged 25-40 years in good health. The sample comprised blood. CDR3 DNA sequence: TGTGCCAGCAGCACTGGGTTGGGGGGGCCTAAAGATACGCAGTATTTT. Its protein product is CASSTGLGGPKDTQYF.